This record covers a single T cell receptor (beta chain). Its specificity is unknown. The V gene's germline CDR1 is MGHRA and CDR2 YSYEKL. V was trimmed by 4 bases and J by 4 bases, leaving 14 bases between them. This CDR3 contains 14 residues. These data are taken from a study of T cell repertoires and Cas9 in healthy adults. Study-level information: Characterization of SpCas9-reactive CD4 and CD8 T cells covered multi-effector potency, cytotoxicity and lineage. Study-wide results and limits: SpCas9-reactive effector T cells were reportedly restrained in vitro by SpCas9-reactive regulatory T cells.

The repertoire was sequenced with immunoSEQ multiplex PCR; TCRdb's copy has only in-frame clones and lacks some. Of roughly 13,000 clones in the sample, roughly 89% were seen once. Specimen: Tregs (CD4+, CD25+, CD127-, CD137-, CD154-) from PBMCs; culture status not recorded. The source of this sequence is a human donor in good health. This chain joins TRBV4-1 and TRBJ2-7; D not resolved. CDR3 coding DNA: TGCGCCAGCAGCCGGCAAACCGGACCATACGAGCAGTACTTC. This sequence encodes CASSRQTGPYEQYF.